One and the same sample provided the 11 T cell receptor beta chains below, sequenced in a study of regulatory T cells in long-lasting Graves disease (dated by TCRdb to about 2021). The time point label of this sample denotes: newly diagnosed GD, antithyroid drugs for less than 3 months. For both TCR sequencing and RNA sequencing, RNA was extracted from PBMCs in TRIzol. Library prep was done by multiplex PCR. The reads were generated on an Illumina HiSeq 4000. To build TCR beta libraries, CDR3 regions were amplified by Arm-PCR using iRepertoire HTBI primers. TCRdb took the public reads, trimmed them with fastp at Q25, ran MiXCR for clone calling and kept in-frame beta chains. Rows are combined by CDR3 protein, so each entry shows the most common genes and DNA. This sample holds about 220,000 distinct CDR3 sequences; about 18% were observed only once. Approximately 20% of the sample is in the top ten clones.

The input for sequencing was peripheral blood mononuclear cells (PBMCs), taken at new diagnosis, from a patient treated with antithyroid drugs. These receptors all stem from a female donor with Graves disease.

Concerning this clonotype itself: A far larger clone is a single base away, which makes a read error likely. This chain uses TRBV6-2 or TRBV6-3 with TRBJ2-1, with 13 nucleotides matching TRBD2. Per the germline V gene, CDR1 is MNHEY and CDR2 is SVGEGT. The CDR3 runs to 13 residues. The CDR3 DNA follows: TGTGCCAGCAGTCCCGGGACTAGCGGGACTTCCGTCTTC. It specifies CASSPGTSGTSVF.

For this clonotype: A far larger clone differs by one base, so this is likely a read error. The CDR3 nucleotides read TGTGCCAGCAGCTTAGGTGGGGGCGATGAGCAGTACTTC. This gives the protein CASSLGGGDEQYF. This chain connects TRBV5-5 to TRBJ2-3; maybe TRBD1 (6 bases). Gene TRBJ2-7 matches the end of the DNA better, so the J call may be wrong. CDR3 size: 13 residues. CDR1 is SGHKS, CDR2 YYEKEE, per germline (reference sequence).

Ten or more counts support this clonotype. The genes are TRBV12-3 or TRBV12-4 and TRBJ2-3, with 7 bases matching TRBD2. The V segment lost 3 bases and the J segment 4 bases; nucleotides outside the gene matches: 1. This CDR3 is built from 13 residues. The CDR3 nucleotides read TGTGCCAGCAGTTTGGCGGGGGCAGATACGCAGTATTTT. As protein: CASSLAGADTQYF.

The genes are TRBV19 and TRBJ2-5, with 13 bases fitting TRBD2. Germline-derived CDR1 and CDR2 are LNHDA and SQIVND (reference sequence). This CDR3 contains 18 residues. V shed 1 base and J 2 bases; nucleotides not matched to a gene: 7. The CDR3: CASSIGPQLAGGQETQYF. CDR3 nucleotide sequence: TGTGCCAGTAGTATAGGCCCCCAACTAGCGGGAGGGCAAGAGACCCAGTACTTC.

The genes are TRBV6-2 or TRBV6-3 and TRBJ2-3; 7 bases are a match to TRBD1. The CDR3 is made up of 14 amino acids. V shed 6 bases and J 5 bases; nucleotides not matched to a gene: 8. Germline lookup yields CDR1 MNHEY and CDR2 SVGEGT. The CDR3 loop is CASRYRQGEDTQYF. The CDR3 DNA reads as TGTGCCAGCAGGTATCGACAGGGAGAAGATACGCAGTATTTT.

Note on this clonotype: A much larger clone is a single base away; this may be a read error. The V call is TRBV11-3, the J call TRBJ2-4; possibly TRBD1 for D (6 bases). V dropped 5 bases and J dropped 8 bases, with 13 bases sitting between them. The CDR3 runs to 13 residues. Germline loops: CDR1 SGHNT, CDR2 YENEEA. The CDR3 sequence is CASSGDIRDIQYF. CDR3 nucleotides: TGTGCCAGCAGCGGGGACATAAGAGACATTCAGTACTTC.

This clonotype was seen ten or more times. This chain joins TRBV19 and TRBJ1-1; 9 bases align to TRBD1. The germline CDR1 and CDR2 sequences are LNHDA and SQIVND (reference sequence). The CDR3 covers 12 residues. Trimming took 7 bases from V and 8 from J; bases not matched to a gene: 5. The chain's CDR3 is CASTTDRGEAFF. The DNA for the CDR3 is TGTGCCAGTACCACCGACAGGGGGGAAGCTTTCTTT. The full variable domain, completed using reference TRBV19 and TRBJ1-1, is DGGITQSPKYLFRKEGQNVTLSCEQNLNHDAMYWYRQDPGQGLRLIYYSQIVNDFQKGDIAEGYSVSREKKESFPLTVTSAQKNPTAFYLCASTTDRGEAFFGQGTRLTVV.

This clonotype was seen repeatedly, ten times or more. This chain links TRBV20-1 with TRBJ2-1; 7 bases map to TRBD2. Germline CDR1 and CDR2: DFQATT and SNEGSKA (reference sequence). CDR3 size: 17 residues. V lost 2 bases and J lost 0; bases outside the gene matches: 10. The CDR3 sequence: CSARSVRAGDSYNEQFF. CDR3 bases: TGCAGTGCTAGATCGGTTCGTGCGGGAGACTCCTACAATGAGCAGTTCTTC.

V is TRBV11-3 and J is TRBJ2-3, with D possibly being TRBD1 (5 bases). Trimming shortened V by 4 bases and J by 0 bases, and 17 bases separated the two germline ends. Germline loops: CDR1 SGHNT, CDR2 YENEEA. There are 17 residues in the CDR3. CDR3 DNA: TGTGCCAGCAGCTCATCTACAGGATTCCCTAGCACAGATACGCAGTATTTT. Translation: CASSSSTGFPSTDTQYF.

The rearrangement joins TRBV13 to TRBJ2-4, with D perhaps given as TRBD1 or TRBD2 (7 bases each). Germline V CDR1 and CDR2: PRHDT, FYEKMQ (reference sequence). The V gene lost 4 bases and the J gene lost 0 bases, with 13 bases spanning the gap. CDR3 length: 16 residues. CDR3 nucleotides: TGTGCCAGCAGCTCAGGGGGGGGCAGAGCCAAAAACATTCAGTACTTC. This encodes CASSSGGGRAKNIQYF.

This clonotype was seen at least ten times. The J gene is TRBJ1-2, the V gene TRBV28; no clear D. V was shortened by 2 bases and J by 8 bases, with 12 bases between the two germline ends. The CDR3 length is 13 residues. CDR1 and CDR2 from the germline V gene are MDHEN and SYDVKM. Here the CDR3 DNA reads TGTGCCAGCAGTTTAGGAACAAGAAGGGGCTACACCTTC. It encodes CASSLGTRRGYTF.